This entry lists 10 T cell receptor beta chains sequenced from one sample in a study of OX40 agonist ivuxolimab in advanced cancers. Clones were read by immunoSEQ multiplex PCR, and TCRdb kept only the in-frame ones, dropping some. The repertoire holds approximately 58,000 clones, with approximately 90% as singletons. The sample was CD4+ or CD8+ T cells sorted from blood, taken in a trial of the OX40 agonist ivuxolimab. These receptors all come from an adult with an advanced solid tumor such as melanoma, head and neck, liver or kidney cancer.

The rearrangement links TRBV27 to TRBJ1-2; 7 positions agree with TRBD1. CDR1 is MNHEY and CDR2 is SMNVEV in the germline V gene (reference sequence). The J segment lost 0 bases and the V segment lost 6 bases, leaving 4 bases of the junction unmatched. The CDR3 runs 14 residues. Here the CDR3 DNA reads TGTGCCAGCAGCCGACAGGGCCCTAACTATGGCTACACCTTC. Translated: CASSRQGPNYGYTF.

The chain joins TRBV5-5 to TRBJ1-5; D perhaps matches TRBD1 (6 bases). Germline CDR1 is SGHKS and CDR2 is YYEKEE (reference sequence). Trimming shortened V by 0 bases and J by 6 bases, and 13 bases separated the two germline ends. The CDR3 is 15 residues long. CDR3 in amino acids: CASSLETGLPQPQHF. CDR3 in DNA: TGTGCCAGCAGCTTGGAAACAGGGTTACCTCAGCCCCAGCATTTT.

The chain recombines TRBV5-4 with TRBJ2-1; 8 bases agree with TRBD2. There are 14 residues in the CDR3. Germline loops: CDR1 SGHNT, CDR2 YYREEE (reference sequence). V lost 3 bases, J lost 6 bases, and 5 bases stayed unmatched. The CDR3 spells CASSSTSVVNEQFF. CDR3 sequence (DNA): TGTGCCAGCAGCTCGACTAGCGTAGTCAATGAGCAGTTCTTC.

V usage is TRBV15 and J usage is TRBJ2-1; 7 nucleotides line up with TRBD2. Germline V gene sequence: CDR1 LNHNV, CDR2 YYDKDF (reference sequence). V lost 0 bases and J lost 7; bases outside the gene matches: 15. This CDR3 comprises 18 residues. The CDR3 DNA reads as TGTGCCACCAGCAGAGAGAGGGCTAGCGGAAGGTGGGGGAATGAGCAGTTCTTC. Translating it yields CATSRERASGRWGNEQFF.

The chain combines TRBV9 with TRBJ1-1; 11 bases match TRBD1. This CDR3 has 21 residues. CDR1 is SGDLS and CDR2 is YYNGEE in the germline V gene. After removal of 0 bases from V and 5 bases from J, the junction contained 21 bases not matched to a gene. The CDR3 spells CASSVGRGWDRGMMGSTEAFF. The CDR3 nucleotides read TGTGCCAGCAGCGTAGGTCGGGGTTGGGACAGGGGGATGATGGGCTCTACTGAAGCTTTCTTT.

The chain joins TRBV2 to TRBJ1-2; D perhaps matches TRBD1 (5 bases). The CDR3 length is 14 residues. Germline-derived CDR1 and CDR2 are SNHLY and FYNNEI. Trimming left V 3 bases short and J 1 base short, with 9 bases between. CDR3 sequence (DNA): TGTGCCAGCAGTGAGACGACAGATAACTATGGCTACACCTTC. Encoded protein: CASSETTDNYGYTF.

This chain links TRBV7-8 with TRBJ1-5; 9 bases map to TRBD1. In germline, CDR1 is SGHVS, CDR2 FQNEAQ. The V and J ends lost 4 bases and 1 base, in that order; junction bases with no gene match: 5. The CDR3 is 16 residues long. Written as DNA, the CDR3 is TGTGCCAGCAGCTCCAGGACAGGGGTAAGCAATCAGCCCCAGCATTTT. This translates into CASSSRTGVSNQPQHF.

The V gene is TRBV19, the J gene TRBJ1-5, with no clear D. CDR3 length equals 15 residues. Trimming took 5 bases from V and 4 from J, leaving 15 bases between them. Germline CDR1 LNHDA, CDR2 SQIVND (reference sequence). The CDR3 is CASSLGGYVNQPQHF. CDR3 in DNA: TGTGCCAGTAGTTTGGGAGGGTATGTGAATCAGCCCCAGCATTTT.

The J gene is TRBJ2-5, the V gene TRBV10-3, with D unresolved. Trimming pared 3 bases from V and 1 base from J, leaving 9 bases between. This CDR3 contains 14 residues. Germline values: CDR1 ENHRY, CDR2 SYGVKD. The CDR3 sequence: CAISESEIQETQYF. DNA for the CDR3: TGTGCCATCAGTGAATCAGAAATCCAAGAGACCCAGTACTTC.

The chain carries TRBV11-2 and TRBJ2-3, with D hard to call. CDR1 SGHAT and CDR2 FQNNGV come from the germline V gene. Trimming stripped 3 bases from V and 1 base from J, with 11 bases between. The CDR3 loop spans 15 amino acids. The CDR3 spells CASSFVISGTDTQYF. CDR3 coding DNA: TGTGCCAGCAGCTTCGTTATTTCTGGCACAGATACGCAGTATTTT.